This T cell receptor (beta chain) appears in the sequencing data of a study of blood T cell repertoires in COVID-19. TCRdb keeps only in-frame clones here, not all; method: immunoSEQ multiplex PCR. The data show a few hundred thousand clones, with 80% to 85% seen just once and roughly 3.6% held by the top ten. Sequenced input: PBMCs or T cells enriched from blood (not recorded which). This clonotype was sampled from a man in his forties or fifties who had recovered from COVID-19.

The DNA of the CDR3 is TGTGCCAGCATCCCGGGGGGGGCCGGGGAGCAGTTCTTC. Translated: CASIPGGAGEQFF. The rearrangement uses TRBV5-6 and TRBJ2-1; 8 bases align to TRBD2. V shed 6 bases and J 10 bases; nucleotides not matched to a gene: 9. CDR1 is SGHDT, CDR2 YYEEEE, per germline. The CDR3 runs 13 residues. The full variable domain, rest sourced from reference TRBV5-6 and TRBJ2-1, is DAGVTQSPTHLIKTRGQQVTLRCSPKSGHDTVSWYQQALGQGPQFIFQYYEEEERQRGNFPDRFSGHQFPNYSSELNVNALLLGDSALYLCASIPGGAGEQFFGPGTRLTVL.